This TCR beta chain was found in a study of response to subunit inactivated influenza vaccine. TCRdb re-called the RT-PCR reads through MiXCR, storing one row per CDR3 protein. Among more than 700,000 distinct CDR3 sequences listed, 21% were seen once. A remark on this clonotype: Its antigen is as yet unknown.

This CDR3 has 14 amino acids. In germline, CDR1 is SEHNR, CDR2 FQNEAQ (reference sequence). Trimming took off 3 bases at V and 4 bases at J, with 12 bases between the two ends. Whole-study findings and limits: With each seasonal influenza vaccination, the authors suggested, few new T cells are recruited.

This sequence originates from a man aged 45-65 years who received an inactivated influenza vaccine. This specimen was PBMCs from blood, taken 5 days after vaccination. V and J are TRBV7-9 and TRBJ2-5; D is possibly TRBD1 (5 bases). The chain's CDR3 is CASSFLTVPETQYF. In nucleotides, the CDR3 is TGTGCCAGCAGCTTCCTGACAGTCCCAGAGACCCAGTACTTC. The complete variable domain, with remaining parts taken from reference TRBV7-9 and TRBJ2-5, reads DTGVSQNPRHKITKRGQNVTFRCDPISEHNRLYWYRQTLGQGPEFLTYFQNEAQLEKSRLLSDRFSAERPKGSFSTLEIQRTEQGDSAMYLCASSFLTVPETQYFGPGTRLLVL.